This is a list of T cell receptor beta chains from one sample in a study of identical twins. TCRdb passed the 5' RACE reads through MiXCR, listing each CDR3 protein once. The data contain over 250,000 distinct CDR3 sequences, 8.5% to 9.5% of them seen just once; the ten biggest clones take up 6% to 8.5%. These sequences were also reported in another study, on yellow fever vaccine responses in identical twins.

Sequencing used CD8+ T cells sorted from blood. The receptors derive from a woman in her late teens or twenties in good health. CDR3s include the opening cysteine and the closing phenylalanine or tryptophan. Fields, in order: CDR3 DNA, CDR3 protein, D gene, clone size, V gene, CDR3 length, J gene. The D gene is left open where the match is weak. Where a row states a size, it is once, few, many or the class of an expanded clone; other rows omit it.

DNA: TGTGCCAGCTCACCACCAGGATCAGATACGCAGTATTTT
CDR3: CASSPPGSDTQYF
D: NA
size: few
V: TRBV18
length: 13
J: TRBJ2-3

DNA: TGTGCCAGGGACAGGGACTACGAGCAGTACTTC
CDR3: CARDRDYEQYF
D: TRBD1
size: NA
V: TRBV7-2
length: 11
J: TRBJ2-7

DNA: TGTGCCACCAGCCGAAACAGGGCAACCGGGGAGCTGTTTTTT
CDR3: CATSRNRATGELFF
D: NA
size: NA
V: TRBV15
length: 14
J: TRBJ2-2

DNA: TGTGCCAGCAGTTACGTTAACAGTAACACCGGGGAGCTGTTTTTT
CDR3: CASSYVNSNTGELFF
D: NA
size: many
V: TRBV6-5
length: 15
J: TRBJ2-2

DNA: TGTGCCAGCATCCCCAACAAAACCCCATTCTACGAGCAGTACTTC
CDR3: CASIPNKTPFYEQYF
D: NA
size: NA
V: TRBV6-1
length: 15
J: TRBJ2-7

DNA: TGTGCCAGCAGCTTAGATCTAGCGGAGTCCTACGAGCAGTACTTC
CDR3: CASSLDLAESYEQYF
D: TRBD2
size: many
V: TRBV7-2
length: 15
J: TRBJ2-7

DNA: TGTGCTAGTGGTTTGGGTTACGGGGAGCTGTTTTTT
CDR3: CASGLGYGELFF
D: NA
size: few
V: TRBV12-5
length: 12
J: TRBJ2-2

DNA: TGCGCCAGCAGCCCCTGGACTAGCGGGCCCTACAATGAGCAGTTCTTC
CDR3: CASSPWTSGPYNEQFF
D: TRBD2
size: many
V: TRBV4-3
length: 16
J: TRBJ2-1

DNA: TGTGCCAGCAGAATCGGACAGGGCGCGAACACCGGGGAGCTGTTTTTT
CDR3: CASRIGQGANTGELFF
D: TRBD1
size: NA
V: TRBV7-6
length: 16
J: TRBJ2-2

DNA: TGTGCCAGCAGCCAAGGGATATTTGAGAATGAGCAGTTCTTC
CDR3: CASSQGIFENEQFF
D: NA
size: few
V: TRBV14
length: 14
J: TRBJ2-1

DNA: TGTGCCAGCAGCCTCGGGGGCCTCAAGAAAGAGACCCAGTACTTC
CDR3: CASSLGGLKKETQYF
D: NA
size: NA
V: TRBV14
length: 15
J: TRBJ2-5

DNA: TGTGCCAGCAGCCCCCGGACTAGCGGGAGGGCCAGCACAGATACGCAGTATTTT
CDR3: CASSPRTSGRASTDTQYF
D: TRBD2
size: few
V: TRBV4-2
length: 18
J: TRBJ2-3

DNA: TGTGCCAGCAGCCCGGGGACACTCCACAATGAGCAGTTCTTC
CDR3: CASSPGTLHNEQFF
D: NA
size: NA
V: TRBV5-4
length: 14
J: TRBJ2-1

DNA: TGTGCCAGCAGTTACTCGAACAAAGATACGCAGTATTTT
CDR3: CASSYSNKDTQYF
D: NA
size: few
V: TRBV6-5
length: 13
J: TRBJ2-3

DNA: TGTGCCAGCAGTCCTCCCGGGATCCAAGAGACCCAGTACTTC
CDR3: CASSPPGIQETQYF
D: NA
size: NA
V: TRBV12-3/TRBV12-4
length: 14
J: TRBJ2-5